A single sample is the source of the 10 T cell receptor beta chains below, sequenced in a study of OX40 agonist ivuxolimab in advanced cancers. The assay was immunoSEQ multiplex PCR, and TCRdb's table has in-frame clones only and misses some. The sample shows approximately 48,000 clones, roughly 80% of them seen only once. The sample was CD4+ or CD8+ T cells sorted from blood, taken in a trial of the OX40 agonist ivuxolimab. The receptors originated from an adult with an advanced solid tumor such as melanoma, head and neck, liver or kidney cancer.

V is TRBV6-5 and J is TRBJ1-4; a weak D match, TRBD1 (6 bases). V lost 0 bases and J lost 9, with 11 bases in between. CDR3 length: 14 residues. Germline values: CDR1 MNHEY, CDR2 SVGAGI. The CDR3 DNA reads TGTGCCAGCAGTTACTCAGGGGGGGAGAAAAAACTGTTTTTT. Translation: CASSYSGGEKKLFF.

The chain links TRBV5-6 to TRBJ1-1; D possibly corresponds to TRBD1 (6 bases). The length of the CDR3 is 12 residues. Germline CDR1 and CDR2: SGHDT and YYEEEE. Trimming shortened V by 3 bases and J by 11 bases, and 14 bases separated the two germline ends. In nucleotides, the CDR3 is TGTGCCAGCAGCTACGGGGGCCTAAAGGCTTTCTTT. Residues: CASSYGGLKAFF.

V usage is TRBV19 and J usage is TRBJ1-6; D is ambiguous. This CDR3 region has 17 residues. Germline-derived CDR1 and CDR2 are LNHDA and SQIVND (reference sequence). V lost 3 bases and J 0 bases, leaving 12 bases between the germline ends. The DNA of the CDR3 is TGTGCCAGTAGTATGACTGGGGTCAGCTCCTATAATTCACCCCTCCACTTT. It specifies CASSMTGVSSYNSPLHF.

The chain uses TRBV7-8 and TRBJ1-5, with a tentative D call TRBD1 (6 bases). The CDR3 covers 14 residues. Trimming took off 5 bases at V and 7 bases at J, with 15 bases between the two ends. The germline V gene encodes CDR1 SGHVS and CDR2 FQNEAQ. The CDR3 region has the DNA TGTGCCAGCAGCCTACAGGGAATGGGGCAGCCCCAGCATTTT. Translation gives CASSLQGMGQPQHF.

The chain links TRBV29-1 to TRBJ2-2; the match to TRBD1 covers 9 bases. The CDR3 consists of 14 residues. The V segment lost 5 bases and the J segment 1 base; nucleotides outside the gene matches: 2. From germline, CDR1 is SQVTM and CDR2 ANQGSEA. The CDR3 bases are TGCAGCGTTCGACAGGGGGGGAACACCGGGGAGCTGTTTTTT. Protein product: CSVRQGGNTGELFF.

V is TRBV5-5 and J is TRBJ1-1; TRBD1 matches at 8 bases. V shed 4 bases and J 1 base; nucleotides not matched to a gene: 6. This CDR3 is 15 amino acids long. Germline V gene data show CDR1 as SGHKS and CDR2 as YYEKEE (reference sequence). CDR3 sequence: CASSKGQAQNTEAFF. DNA of the CDR3: TGTGCCAGCAGCAAGGGACAGGCCCAGAACACTGAAGCTTTCTTT.

The chain links TRBV5-5 to TRBJ2-5; D not resolved. The germline V and J ends were trimmed by 1 base and 2 bases, with 9 bases remaining between them. CDR3 length: 14 residues. Germline V gene sequence: CDR1 SGHKS, CDR2 YYEKEE (reference sequence). CDR3 bases: TGTGCCAGCAGCTTGAGGGCGGATCAAGAGACCCAGTACTTC. Translating it yields CASSLRADQETQYF. The full variable domain, with the rest looked up from reference TRBV5-5 and TRBJ2-5, is DAGVTQSPTHLIKTRGQQVTLRCSPISGHKSVSWYQQVLGQGPQFIFQYYEKEERGRGNFPDRFSARQFPNYSSELNVNALLLGDSALYLCASSLRADQETQYFGPGTRLLVL.

This clone was counted only a few times. The rearrangement links TRBV5-6 to TRBJ1-2; 9 positions match TRBD1. V lost 5 bases and J lost 4; bases outside the gene matches: 9. This CDR3 region has 15 residues. Germline CDR1 reads SGHDT; CDR2 reads YYEEEE. CDR3 nucleotides: TGTGCCAGCAGTCCCGGGACAGGGTCTCTCTATGGCTACACCTTC. This codes for CASSPGTGSLYGYTF.

V and J are TRBV4-2 and TRBJ2-5; 8 nucleotides match TRBD1. V trimming: 1 base; J trimming: 3 bases; junction bases outside the gene matches: 4. The CDR3 consists of 15 residues. Germline CDR1 LGHNA, CDR2 YNFKEQ. CDR3 DNA sequence: TGTGCCAGCAGCCAAGGGGGACAGGTGAAAGAGACCCAGTACTTC. It translates to CASSQGGQVKETQYF.

V and J are TRBV7-9 and TRBJ2-1, with no clear D. V was trimmed by 1 base and J by 6 bases, leaving 13 bases between them. The CDR3 length is 15 residues. Germline loops: CDR1 SEHNR, CDR2 FQNEAQ (reference sequence). CDR3 nucleotide sequence: TGTGCCAGCAGCTTAGGGAACCGCCTTATCAATGAGCAGTTCTTC. Its translation: CASSLGNRLINEQFF.